A single sample gave rise to the 18 T cell receptor beta chains below, sequenced in a study of blood T cell repertoires in COVID-19. TCRdb's copy holds only in-frame clones and misses some; the assay was immunoSEQ multiplex PCR. The table lists 250,000 to 400,000 clones, 87% of them singletons. The material sequenced was peripheral blood. The receptor set was obtained from a man between 45 and 60 years old with active or convalescent COVID-19.

The chain couples TRBV7-2 to TRBJ1-3; a possible D gene is TRBD1 (5 bases). CDR3 length: 17 residues. Germline CDR1 reads SGHTA; CDR2 reads FQGNSA. V was pared by 2 bases and J by 1 base, with 15 bases between. CDR3 nucleotides: TGTGCCAGCAGCTTAAAAAGGCAGGGCGCATCTGGAAACACCATATATTTT. It codes for CASSLKRQGASGNTIYF.

J is TRBJ2-3 and V is TRBV10-3, with 10 positions matching TRBD1. Germline-derived CDR1 and CDR2 are ENHRY and SYGVKD. This CDR3 has 16 amino acids. Trimming at V came to 4 bases and at J to 1 base, leaving 5 bases not matched to a gene. The CDR3 loop is CAISGSDRGRTDTQYF. The CDR3 nucleotides read TGTGCCATCAGTGGGAGCGACAGGGGGCGCACAGATACGCAGTATTTT.

The chain recombines TRBV5-1 with TRBJ2-1; 9 bases map to TRBD1. This CDR3 has 13 residues. V trimming: 0 bases; J trimming: 10 bases; junction bases outside the gene matches: 2. Germline CDR1 reads SGHRS; CDR2 reads YFSETQ. The CDR3 region is CASSLGTGDEQFF. DNA of the CDR3: TGCGCCAGCAGCTTGGGGACAGGGGACGAGCAGTTCTTC.

The gene calls are TRBV18 and TRBJ1-6; D is unclear. The CDR3 contains 16 residues. Trimming removed 5 bases at V and 7 bases at J, with 18 bases between. Germline assignment: CDR1 KGHSH and CDR2 LQKENI. Written as DNA, the CDR3 is TGTGCCAGCTCAGTCTCCCCTCGCGGGAGCAATTCACCCCTCCACTTT. Translating it yields CASSVSPRGSNSPLHF.

The gene calls are TRBV29-1 and TRBJ2-1; 11 bases fit TRBD2. The junction had 17 bases not matched to a gene; V was cut back by 7 bases and J by 0 bases. CDR1 is SQVTM and CDR2 is ANQGSEA in the germline V gene. This CDR3 spans 19 amino acids. Here the CDR3 DNA reads TGCAGCGCTCCGGGACTAGCGGTGCCGGGTCTTAGCTCCTACAATGAGCAGTTCTTC. Encoded protein: CSAPGLAVPGLSSYNEQFF.

This CDR3 is CASSRGQGGFYTEAFF. The CDR3 DNA follows: TGTGCCAGCAGCCGGGGACAGGGAGGTTTCTACACTGAAGCTTTCTTT. The chain couples TRBV6-2 or TRBV6-3 to TRBJ1-1; 9 bases line up with TRBD1. Trimming at V came to 6 bases and at J to 3 bases, leaving 11 bases not matched to a gene. This CDR3 contains 16 residues. Germline lookup yields CDR1 MNHEY and CDR2 SVGEGT.

This clone was seen just once. This chain uses TRBV6-2 or TRBV6-3 with TRBJ1-4, with D unclear. Germline values: CDR1 MNHEY, CDR2 SVGEGT. V lost 2 bases and J 0 bases, leaving 7 bases between the germline ends. CDR3 length equals 15 residues. CDR3 bases: TGTGCCAGCAGTTACGGAGGGCCAACTAATGAAAAACTGTTTTTT. Encoded protein: CASSYGGPTNEKLFF.

The chain recombines TRBV10-1 with TRBJ1-5, with 7 bases identical to TRBD1. The CDR3 loop spans 16 amino acids. The V and J ends lost 6 bases and 2 bases, in that order; junction bases with no gene match: 10. The germline CDR1 and CDR2 sequences are WNHNN and SYGVQD (reference sequence). The CDR3: CASRLDRDLGNQPQHF. For the CDR3, the DNA is TGCGCCAGCAGACTAGACAGGGATCTTGGCAATCAGCCCCAGCATTTT.

The chain recombines TRBV15 with TRBJ1-4; D uncertain. The length of the CDR3 is 16 residues. The V and J ends lost 0 bases and 6 bases respectively, with 14 bases between them. Germline V gene data show CDR1 as LNHNV and CDR2 as YYDKDF (reference sequence). As DNA, the CDR3 is TGTGCCACCAGCAGAGAGGCCTACCTTGAGGATGAAAAACTGTTTTTT. Translated: CATSREAYLEDEKLFF.

The V and J genes are TRBV2 and TRBJ2-5; 7 nucleotides match TRBD2. The V segment lost 6 bases and the J segment 5 bases; nucleotides outside the gene matches: 6. The germline CDR1 and CDR2 sequences are SNHLY and FYNNEI. The CDR3 has 13 residues. The CDR3 DNA sequence: TGTGCCAGCAGGGGAGGGTATGGTGAGACCCAGTACTTC. As protein: CASRGGYGETQYF.

The chain uses TRBV2 and TRBJ1-6; TRBD1 matches at 10 bases. The germline gives CDR1 SNHLY, CDR2 FYNNEI. The CDR3 length is 13 residues. The CDR3 protein is CGVGQGSDSPLHF. In DNA form, the CDR3 reads TGTGGCGTGGGACAGGGGAGCGATTCACCCCTCCACTTT.

The V and J genes are TRBV6-2 or TRBV6-3 and TRBJ1-5, with TRBD1 matching 8 bases. This CDR3 spans 18 amino acids. The J segment lost 9 bases and the V segment lost 5 bases, leaving 21 bases of the junction unmatched. Germline CDR1 MNHEY, CDR2 SVGEGT. The CDR3 loop is CASSTIGTGVSNQRPQHF. CDR3 sequence (DNA): TGTGCCAGCAGTACGATTGGGACAGGAGTAAGCAATCAGCGGCCCCAGCATTTT.

The CDR3 spells CASTLPGGGHEQYF. The DNA for the CDR3 is TGTGCCAGCACCCTCCCAGGGGGCGGCCACGAGCAGTACTTC. The chain couples TRBV5-4 to TRBJ2-7, with 8 bases that match TRBD1. In germline, CDR1 is SGHNT, CDR2 YYREEE (reference sequence). After removal of 6 bases from V and 5 bases from J, the junction contained 10 bases not matched to a gene. This CDR3 is built from 14 residues.

In its sample, this clone was seen a few times. The chain joins TRBV7-9 to TRBJ1-4; unclear D gene. Between the trimmed V and J ends, which lost 6 bases and 3 bases, there was a span of 8 bases. CDR1 is SEHNR and CDR2 is FQNEAQ in the germline V gene (reference sequence). The CDR3 runs to 13 residues. The CDR3 loop is CASSRGANEKLFF. CDR3 bases: TGTGCCAGCAGTCGGGGAGCTAATGAAAAACTGTTTTTT. Using reference TRBV7-9 and TRBJ1-4 for the parts outside the CDR3, the full variable domain is DTGVSQNPRHKITKRGQNVTFRCDPISEHNRLYWYRQTLGQGPEFLTYFQNEAQLEKSRLLSDRFSAERPKGSFSTLEIQRTEQGDSAMYLCASSRGANEKLFFGSGTQLSVL.

The rearrangement uses TRBV5-6 and TRBJ2-5, with TRBD1 matching over 7 bases. The CDR3 spans 14 residues. V shed 4 bases, J shed 2 bases, and the junction held 5 bases outside the gene matches. Germline-derived CDR1 and CDR2 are SGHDT and YYEEEE. For the CDR3, the DNA is TGTGCCAGCAGCCCGACAGGGCTTCAAGAGACCCAGTACTTC. Translating gives CASSPTGLQETQYF.

The genes are TRBV28 and TRBJ1-2, with TRBD1 matching 7 bases. Germline loops: CDR1 MDHEN, CDR2 SYDVKM. Trimming took 5 bases from V and 7 from J; bases not matched to a gene: 7. The CDR3 covers 13 residues. The CDR3, as DNA: TGTGCCAGCAGTGCGGACAGGTTAGGTGGCTACACCTTC. Translation gives CASSADRLGGYTF.

The chain combines TRBV3-1 (or the pseudogene TRBV3-2) with TRBJ1-5, with a weak D call TRBD1 (5 bases). This CDR3 spans 14 amino acids. The V gene lost 4 bases and the J gene lost 1 base, with 8 bases spanning the gap. From germline, CDR1 is LGHDT and CDR2 YNNKEL (reference sequence). CDR3 residues: CASSLRQSNQPQHF. CDR3 sequence (DNA): TGTGCCAGCAGCCTTAGACAGAGCAATCAGCCCCAGCATTTT.

The count of this clone is one. The chain recombines TRBV2 with TRBJ2-3, with 10 nucleotides matching TRBD2. This CDR3 comprises 15 residues. CDR1 SNHLY and CDR2 FYNNEI come from the germline V gene. The V gene end was trimmed by 1 base and the J gene end by 4 bases; junction bases not matched to a gene: 2. The CDR3: CASSEVLAGADTQYF. CDR3 nucleotides: TGTGCCAGCAGTGAAGTCCTAGCGGGAGCAGATACGCAGTATTTT.